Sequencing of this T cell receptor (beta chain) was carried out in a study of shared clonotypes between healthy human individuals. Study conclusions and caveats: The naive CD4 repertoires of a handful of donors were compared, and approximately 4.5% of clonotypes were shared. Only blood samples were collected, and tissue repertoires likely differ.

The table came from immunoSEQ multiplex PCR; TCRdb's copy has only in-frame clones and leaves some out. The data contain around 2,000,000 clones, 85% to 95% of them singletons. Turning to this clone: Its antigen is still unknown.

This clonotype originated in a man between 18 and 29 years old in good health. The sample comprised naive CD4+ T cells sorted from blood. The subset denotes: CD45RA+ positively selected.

The CDR3 region has the DNA TGCGCCAGCAGCCAACAGGCCATGACTAGCGGGTACCCCATTGAGCAGTTCTTC. Translation gives CASSQQAMTSGYPIEQFF. This chain uses TRBV4-3 with TRBJ2-1, with TRBD2 matching 10 bases. This CDR3 has 18 amino acids. Germline lookup yields CDR1 LGHNA and CDR2 YSLEER. The V gene end was trimmed by 2 bases and the J gene end by 9 bases; junction bases not matched to a gene: 16.